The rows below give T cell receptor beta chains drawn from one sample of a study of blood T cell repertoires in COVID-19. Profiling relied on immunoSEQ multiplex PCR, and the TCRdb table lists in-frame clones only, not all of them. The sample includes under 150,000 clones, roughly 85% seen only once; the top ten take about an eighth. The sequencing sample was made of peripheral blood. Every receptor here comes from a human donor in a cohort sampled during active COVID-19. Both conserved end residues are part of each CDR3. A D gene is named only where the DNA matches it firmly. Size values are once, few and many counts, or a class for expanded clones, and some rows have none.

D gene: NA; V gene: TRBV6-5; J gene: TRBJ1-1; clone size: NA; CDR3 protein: CATQENTEAFF; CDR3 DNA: TGTGCCACACAGGAGAACACTGAAGCTTTCTTT
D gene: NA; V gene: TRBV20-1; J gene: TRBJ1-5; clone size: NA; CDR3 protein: CSASGAAPSNQPQHF; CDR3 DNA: TGCAGTGCTAGTGGGGCAGCTCCGAGCAATCAGCCCCAGCATTTT
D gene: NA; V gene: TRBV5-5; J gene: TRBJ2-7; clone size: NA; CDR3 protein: CASSLASEQYF; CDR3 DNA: TGTGCCAGCAGCTTGGCTAGCGAGCAGTACTTC
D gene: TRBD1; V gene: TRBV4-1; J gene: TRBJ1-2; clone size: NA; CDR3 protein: CASSPGTGVGGYTF; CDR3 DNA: TGCGCCAGCAGCCCCGGGACAGGGGTGGGTGGCTACACCTTC
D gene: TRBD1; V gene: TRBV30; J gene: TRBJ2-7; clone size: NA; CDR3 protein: CAWSELRDSRGEQYF; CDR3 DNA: TGTGCCTGGAGTGAACTTCGGGACAGTAGGGGCGAGCAGTACTTC
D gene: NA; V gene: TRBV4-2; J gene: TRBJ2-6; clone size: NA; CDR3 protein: CASRADSGANVLTF; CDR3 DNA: TGTGCCAGCAGGGCAGACTCTGGGGCCAACGTCCTGACTTTC
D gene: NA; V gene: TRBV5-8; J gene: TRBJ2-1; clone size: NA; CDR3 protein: CASSSQLNEQFF; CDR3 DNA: TGTGCCAGCAGCTCACAACTAAATGAGCAGTTCTTC
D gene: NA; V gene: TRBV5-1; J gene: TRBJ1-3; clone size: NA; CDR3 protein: CASSLIGQNGNTIYF; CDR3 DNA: TGCGCCAGCAGCTTGATCGGACAGAATGGAAACACCATATATTTT
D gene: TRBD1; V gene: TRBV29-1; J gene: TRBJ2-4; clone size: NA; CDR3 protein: CSVELDRVGAKNIQYF; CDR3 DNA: TGCAGCGTTGAGTTGGACAGGGTCGGGGCCAAAAACATTCAGTACTTC
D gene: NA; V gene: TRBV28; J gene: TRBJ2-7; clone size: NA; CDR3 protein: CASSQQGASYEQYF; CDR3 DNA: TGTGCCAGCAGCCAACAGGGAGCTTCCTACGAGCAGTACTTC
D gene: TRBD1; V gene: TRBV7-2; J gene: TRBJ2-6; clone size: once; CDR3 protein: CASSLFRTGVGSGANVLTF; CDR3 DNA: TGTGCCAGCAGCTTATTCCGGACAGGGGTTGGATCTGGGGCCAACGTCCTGACTTTC
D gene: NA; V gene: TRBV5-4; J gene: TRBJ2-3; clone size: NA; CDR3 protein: CASSPPVEDTQYF; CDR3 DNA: TGTGCCAGCAGCCCCCCGGTCGAGGATACGCAGTATTTT
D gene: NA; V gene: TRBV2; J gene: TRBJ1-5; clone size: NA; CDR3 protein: CASMAGVSNQPQHF; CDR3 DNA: TGTGCCAGCATGGCAGGGGTTAGCAATCAGCCCCAGCATTTT
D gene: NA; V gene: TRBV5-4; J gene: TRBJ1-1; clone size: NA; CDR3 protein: CASSTRTEKNTEAFF; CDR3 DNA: TGTGCCAGCAGCACCCGGACAGAAAAGAACACTGAAGCTTTCTTT
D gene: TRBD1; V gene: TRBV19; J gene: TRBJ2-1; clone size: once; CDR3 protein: CASTRLTGDRQSNEQFF; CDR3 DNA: TGTGCCAGTACCCGACTAACTGGGGACAGGCAATCCAATGAGCAGTTCTTC
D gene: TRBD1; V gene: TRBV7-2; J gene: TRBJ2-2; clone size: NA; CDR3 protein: CASSLGTGATGELFF; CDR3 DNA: TGTGCCAGCAGCCTCGGGACAGGGGCCACCGGGGAGCTGTTTTTT
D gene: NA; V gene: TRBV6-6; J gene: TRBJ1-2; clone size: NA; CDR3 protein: CALSRGALANYGYTF; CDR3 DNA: TGTGCCCTGAGTCGGGGAGCCCTAGCTAACTATGGCTACACCTTC
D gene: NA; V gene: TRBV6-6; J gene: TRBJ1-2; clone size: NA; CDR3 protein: CASTGQHYGYTF; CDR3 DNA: TGTGCCAGCACAGGACAACACTATGGCTACACCTTC
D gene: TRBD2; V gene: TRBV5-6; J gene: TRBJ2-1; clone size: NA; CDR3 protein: CASSLGGLAGGKQFF; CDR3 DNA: TGTGCCAGCAGCTTGGGTGGCCTAGCGGGGGGTAAGCAGTTCTTC
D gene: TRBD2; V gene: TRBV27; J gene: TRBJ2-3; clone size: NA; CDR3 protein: CASSSSGATSTDTQYF; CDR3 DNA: TGTGCCAGCAGTTCGAGCGGGGCCACTAGCACAGATACGCAGTATTTT
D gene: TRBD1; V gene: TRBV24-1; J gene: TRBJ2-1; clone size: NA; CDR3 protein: CATKGQGSYNEQFF; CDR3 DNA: TGTGCCACCAAGGGACAGGGGTCCTACAATGAGCAGTTCTTC
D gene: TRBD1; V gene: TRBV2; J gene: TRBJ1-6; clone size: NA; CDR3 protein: CASSERDRDNSPLHF; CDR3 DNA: TGTGCCAGCAGTGAAAGGGACAGGGATAATTCACCCCTCCACTTT
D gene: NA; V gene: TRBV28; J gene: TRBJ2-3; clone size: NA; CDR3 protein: CASSLPTELTDTQYF; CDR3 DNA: TGTGCCAGCAGTCTCCCGACAGAACTAACAGATACGCAGTATTTT
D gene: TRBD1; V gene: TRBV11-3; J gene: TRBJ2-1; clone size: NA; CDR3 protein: CASSLGGGLDEQFF; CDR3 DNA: TGTGCCAGCAGCTTAGGAGGGGGCTTGGATGAGCAGTTCTTC
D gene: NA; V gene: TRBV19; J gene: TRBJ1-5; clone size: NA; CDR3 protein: CASSRAGKNQPQHF; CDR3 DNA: TGTGCCAGTAGTAGGGCAGGGAAGAATCAGCCCCAGCATTTT
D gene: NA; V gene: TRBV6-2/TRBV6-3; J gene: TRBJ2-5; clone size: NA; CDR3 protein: CASSRPWANQETQYF; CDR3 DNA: TGTGCCAGCAGTCGCCCCTGGGCCAACCAAGAGACCCAGTACTTC
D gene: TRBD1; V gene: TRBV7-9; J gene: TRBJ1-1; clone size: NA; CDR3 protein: CASSLPLDRGNTEAFF; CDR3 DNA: TGTGCCAGCAGCTTACCTCTGGACAGGGGGAACACTGAAGCTTTCTTT
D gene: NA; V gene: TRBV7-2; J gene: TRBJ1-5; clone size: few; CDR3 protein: CASSLGGGANQPQHF; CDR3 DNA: TGTGCCAGCAGCTTAGGAGGGGGGGCCAATCAGCCCCAGCATTTT
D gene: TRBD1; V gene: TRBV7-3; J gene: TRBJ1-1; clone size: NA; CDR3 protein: CASSSYSGTGVETEAFF; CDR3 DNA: TGTGCCAGCAGCTCCTATAGTGGGACAGGGGTGGAAACTGAAGCTTTCTTT
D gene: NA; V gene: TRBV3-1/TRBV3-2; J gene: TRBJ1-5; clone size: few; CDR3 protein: CASSQAVGNQPQHF; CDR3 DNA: TGTGCCAGCAGCCAAGCGGTGGGCAATCAGCCCCAGCATTTT
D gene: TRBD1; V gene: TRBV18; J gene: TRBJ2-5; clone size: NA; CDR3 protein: CASSPLRGQETQYF; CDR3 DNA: TGTGCCAGCTCACCACTCAGGGGGCAAGAGACCCAGTACTTC